Listed below are T cell receptor beta chains from one sample, sequenced in a study of T cell repertoires in cytomegalovirus infection. The antigens for these receptors are not known. MiXCR, run by TCRdb on the reads, gives a single entry per CDR3 protein. The sample holds 100,000 to 150,000 distinct CDR3 sequences, 20% to 30% seen once. What was sequenced was PBMCs, sequenced either directly or after in vitro stimulation (not recorded which). These receptors came from a human donor in good health (CMV status not recorded). Some clones in this sample may be carry-over from other donors' samples. CDR3s include the opening cysteine and the closing phenylalanine or tryptophan. Each record gives: J gene, V gene, clone size, D gene, CDR3 protein, CDR3 DNA. A D gene is named only where the DNA matches it firmly. Some rows mark clone size as missing; the rest say once, few, many or name a class of expanded clone.

>TRBJ1-2|TRBV11-2|NA|NA
CASSLDERRITF
TGTGCCAGCAGCTTAGATGAGCGTAGAATCACCTTC
>TRBJ2-7|TRBV4-3|NA|TRBD2
CASAGLATGEQYF
TGCGCCAGCGCTGGACTAGCTACCGGGGAGCAGTACTTC
>TRBJ1-4|TRBV6-1|NA|NA
CASRPGPVNEKLFF
TGTGCCAGCAGGCCGGGGCCCGTCAATGAAAAACTGTTTTTT
>TRBJ1-5|TRBV5-6|NA|NA
CASSLARAPLNQPQHF
TGTGCCAGCAGCTTGGCCCGGGCCCCCCTCAATCAGCCCCAGCATTTT
>TRBJ2-1|TRBV28|NA|NA
CASSLSGGHEQFF
TGTGCCAGCAGTTTATCCGGGGGGCATGAGCAGTTCTTC
>TRBJ2-1|TRBV27|NA|TRBD2
CASSWTGGSYNEQFF
TGTGCCAGCAGTTGGACGGGGGGTTCCTACAATGAGCAGTTCTTC
>TRBJ2-1|TRBV5-5|NA|TRBD2
CASSLGLAGVDPSYNEQFF
TGTGCCAGCAGCTTAGGGCTAGCGGGAGTTGACCCCTCCTACAATGAGCAGTTCTTC
>TRBJ2-5|TRBV7-3|NA|NA
CASSLTGNQETQYF
TGTGCCAGCAGCTTAACAGGGAACCAAGAGACCCAGTACTTC
>TRBJ2-1|TRBV7-6|many|TRBD2
CASSQEASGVGFYNEQFF
TGTGCCAGCAGCCAAGAGGCTAGCGGGGTGGGGTTCTACAATGAGCAGTTCTTC
>TRBJ2-3|TRBV18|NA|NA
CASSPGTVINTQYF
TGTGCCAGCTCACCGGGGACGGTGATCAATACGCAGTATTTT
>TRBJ2-3|TRBV7-2|NA|NA
CASSLEFGAQYF
TGTGCCAGCAGCTTAGAGTTCGGGGCGCAGTATTTT
>TRBJ2-7|TRBV19|NA|TRBD1
CASSIGDGTGAYEQYF
TGTGCCAGTAGTATAGGCGACGGGACAGGAGCCTACGAGCAGTACTTC
>TRBJ2-7|TRBV12-3/TRBV12-4|NA|NA
CASSNNRDYEQYF
TGTGCCAGCAGCAACAACAGGGACTACGAGCAGTACTTC
>TRBJ2-7|TRBV19|NA|NA
CASSMAAAIYEQYF
TGTGCCAGTAGTATGGCAGCGGCTATCTACGAGCAGTACTTC
>TRBJ1-4|TRBV5-5|few|NA
CASSLFGATNEKLFF
TGTGCCAGCAGCTTGTTCGGAGCAACTAATGAAAAACTGTTTTTT
>TRBJ2-2|TRBV6-2/TRBV6-3|NA|TRBD1
CASATGLAGELFF
TGTGCCAGCGCGACAGGGCTGGCCGGGGAGCTGTTTTTT
>TRBJ1-1|TRBV4-3|NA|NA
CASSQEGTPEAFF
TGCGCCAGCAGCCAAGAAGGGACCCCTGAAGCTTTCTTT
>TRBJ2-7|TRBV20-1|few|NA
CSAGGTRTYYEQYF
TGCAGTGCGGGGGGAACTCGGACGTACTACGAGCAGTACTTC
>TRBJ2-1|TRBV7-2|few|TRBD1
CASSRTRQGLDEQFF
TGTGCCAGCAGCCGTACTAGACAGGGTCTAGATGAGCAGTTCTTC
>TRBJ2-7|TRBV6-5|NA|TRBD2
CATHPTAGAYYEQYF
TGTGCCACCCACCCCACGGCGGGAGCATACTACGAGCAGTACTTC
>TRBJ2-3|TRBV7-9|NA|NA
CASSLSALSTDTQYF
TGTGCCAGCAGCTTATCCGCATTAAGCACAGATACGCAGTATTTT
>TRBJ2-1|TRBV7-2|few|TRBD2
CASSSKGLAGSYNEQFF
TGTGCCAGCAGCTCGAAGGGACTAGCGGGGTCCTACAATGAGCAGTTCTTC
>TRBJ2-7|TRBV6-2/TRBV6-3|NA|NA
CASSPRYEQYF
TGTGCCAGCAGTCCACGCTACGAGCAGTACTTC
>TRBJ2-1|TRBV7-8|few|TRBD2
CASSLGLAALLNEQFF
TGTGCCAGCAGCTTAGGACTAGCGGCATTACTCAATGAGCAGTTCTTC
>TRBJ2-3|TRBV7-3|many|NA
CASALNFQTTDTQYF
TGTGCCAGCGCTCTAAACTTTCAAACCACAGATACGCAGTATTTT
>TRBJ1-2|TRBV11-2|NA|TRBD1
CASSLVGQGAYGYTF
TGTGCCAGCAGCTTAGTCGGACAGGGTGCCTATGGCTACACCTTC
>TRBJ2-2|TRBV6-8|few|NA
CASSLRGASTGELFF
TGTGCCAGCAGTTTACGAGGGGCGAGCACCGGGGAGCTGTTTTTT
>TRBJ2-1|TRBV6-5|few|TRBD2
CASSYGTSGRASEQFF
TGTGCCAGCAGTTACGGGACTAGCGGGAGGGCCAGTGAGCAGTTCTTC
>TRBJ2-5|TRBV12-3/TRBV12-4|NA|TRBD2
CASSRGLAGRGETQYF
TGTGCCAGCAGTCGCGGACTAGCGGGACGGGGAGAGACCCAGTACTTC
>TRBJ2-3|TRBV5-6|NA|NA
CASSLVRDNPDTQYF
TGTGCCAGCAGCTTGGTGCGGGACAATCCAGATACGCAGTATTTT
>TRBJ2-3|TRBV2|few|TRBD1
CASSPRQGPSDTQYF
TGTGCCAGCAGCCCGAGACAGGGGCCTTCAGATACGCAGTATTTT
>TRBJ1-1|TRBV7-9|few|TRBD1
CASSLVTGQGGTEAFF
TGTGCCAGCAGCTTAGTGACGGGACAGGGTGGCACTGAAGCTTTCTTT
>TRBJ2-1|TRBV14|few|NA
CASSNYNEQFF
TGTGCCAGCAGTAACTACAATGAGCAGTTCTTC
>TRBJ2-1|TRBV7-6|many|TRBD2
CASSLPRREGPRDNEQFF
TGTGCCAGCAGCCTCCCAAGGCGGGAGGGCCCTAGGGACAATGAGCAGTTCTTC
>TRBJ2-5|TRBV12-3/TRBV12-4|NA|TRBD2
CASSRSGRLEETQYF
TGTGCCAGCAGTCGTAGCGGGAGATTAGAAGAGACCCAGTACTTC
>TRBJ2-1|TRBV7-3|NA|NA
CASSLMATGNNEQFF
TGTGCCAGCAGCTTAATGGCTACAGGTAACAATGAGCAGTTCTTC
>TRBJ2-3|TRBV28|NA|NA
CASSSPRHSPDTQYF
TGTGCCAGCAGTTCCCCCCGGCACTCGCCCGATACGCAGTATTTT
>TRBJ2-1|TRBV7-2|many|TRBD2
CASSAIAGGPQFF
TGTGCCAGCAGCGCCATAGCGGGAGGGCCACAGTTCTTC
>TRBJ2-5|TRBV7-8|many|NA
CASSRRGLQETQYF
TGTGCCAGCAGCCGTAGAGGGCTACAAGAGACCCAGTACTTC
>TRBJ2-3|TRBV12-3/TRBV12-4|NA|TRBD1
CASSHGTGTDTQYF
TGTGCCAGCAGTCACGGGACAGGGACAGATACGCAGTATTTT
>TRBJ2-3|TRBV7-2|NA|NA
CASSGRDTQYF
TGTGCCAGCAGCGGTCGGGATACGCAGTATTTT
>TRBJ2-1|TRBV19|few|TRBD1
CASSTPGQGNNEQFF
TGTGCCAGTAGTACGCCGGGACAGGGTAACAATGAGCAGTTCTTC
>TRBJ2-5|TRBV5-6|few|NA
CASSSLWDGGETQYF
TGTGCCAGCAGCTCCCTTTGGGATGGTGGAGAGACCCAGTACTTC
>TRBJ2-7|TRBV12-3/TRBV12-4|few|NA
CASSFLVSSSYEQYF
TGTGCCAGCAGTTTTCTGGTTTCGAGCTCCTACGAGCAGTACTTC
>TRBJ2-7|TRBV20-1|NA|TRBD2
CSASRLAYSYEQYF
TGCAGTGCTTCCAGACTAGCGTATAGCTACGAGCAGTACTTC
>TRBJ1-1|TRBV7-2|many|TRBD1
CASRQGNTEAFF
TGTGCCTCTCGACAGGGAAACACTGAAGCTTTCTTT
>TRBJ2-1|TRBV24-1|few|TRBD2
CATSERGLAPYNEQFF
TGTGCCACCAGTGAACGGGGACTAGCGCCCTACAATGAGCAGTTCTTC
>TRBJ2-1|TRBV10-1|few|NA
CASSESGSTEQFF
TGCGCCAGCAGTGAGTCTGGGTCGACTGAGCAGTTCTTC
>TRBJ2-5|TRBV2|NA|TRBD1
CASSEARTGRMGETQYF
TGTGCCAGCAGTGAAGCTCGGACAGGGAGGATGGGCGAGACCCAGTACTTC
>TRBJ2-1|TRBV5-6|few|NA
CASSLIDEQFF
TGTGCCAGCAGCTTGATCGATGAGCAGTTCTTC
>TRBJ2-2|TRBV20-1|NA|TRBD1
CSARAGTANTGELFF
TGCAGTGCTAGAGCCGGGACAGCTAACACCGGGGAGCTGTTTTTT
>TRBJ2-3|TRBV11-3|many|NA
CASSSRGTDTQYF
TGTGCCAGCAGTTCAAGGGGCACAGATACGCAGTATTTT
>TRBJ2-7|TRBV19|NA|NA
CASSIGAPSSYEQYF
TGTGCCAGTAGTATAGGGGCGCCAAGCTCCTACGAGCAGTACTTC